One sample yielded the 2 T cell receptor beta chains listed below, sequenced in a study of shared clonotypes between healthy human individuals. TCRdb keeps only in-frame clones here, not all; method: immunoSEQ multiplex PCR. This table holds more than 550,000 clones, about two thirds found once. Material: memory CD4+ T cells sorted from blood. Regarding subset: CD45RA-negative fraction. Receptors originate from a woman aged 25 to 39 in good health.

Of note for this clone: The same CDR3 arises from other DNA sequences in this sample as well. The chain couples TRBV5-1 to TRBJ1-1; the match to TRBD1 covers 7 bases. The CDR3 length is 14 residues. Germline CDR1 SGHRS, CDR2 YFSETQ. V shed 3 bases, J shed 0 bases, and the junction held 2 bases outside the gene matches. The CDR3: CASSSGQLNTEAFF. In DNA, the CDR3 is TGCGCCAGCAGCTCGGGACAGCTGAACACTGAAGCTTTCTTT.

The V call is TRBV7-2, the J call TRBJ1-5; 8 bases line up with TRBD1. Germline lookup yields CDR1 SGHTA and CDR2 FQGNSA. V was pared by 4 bases and J by 10 bases, with 9 bases of the junction left unmatched. The CDR3 spans 14 residues. The CDR3 DNA follows: TGTGCCAGCAGCTACGGACAGGGACCTTACCCCCAGCATTTT. Its translation: CASSYGQGPYPQHF.